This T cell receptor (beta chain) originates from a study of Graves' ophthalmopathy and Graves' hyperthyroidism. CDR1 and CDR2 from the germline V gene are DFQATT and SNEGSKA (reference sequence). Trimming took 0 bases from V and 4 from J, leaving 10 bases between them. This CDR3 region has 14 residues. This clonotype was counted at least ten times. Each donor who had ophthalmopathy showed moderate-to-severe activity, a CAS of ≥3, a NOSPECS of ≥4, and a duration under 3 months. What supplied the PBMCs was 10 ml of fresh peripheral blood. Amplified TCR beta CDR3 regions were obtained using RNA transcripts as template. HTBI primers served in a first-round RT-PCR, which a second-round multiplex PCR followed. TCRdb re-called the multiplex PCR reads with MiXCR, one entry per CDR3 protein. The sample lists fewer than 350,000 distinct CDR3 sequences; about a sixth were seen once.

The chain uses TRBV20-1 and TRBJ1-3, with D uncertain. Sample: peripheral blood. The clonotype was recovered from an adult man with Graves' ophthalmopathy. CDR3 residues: CSARDPVPGNTIYF. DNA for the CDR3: TGCAGTGCTAGAGATCCGGTGCCCGGAAACACCATATATTTT.